One and the same sample provided the 8 T cell receptor beta chains below, sequenced in a study of T-cell reconstitution after alpha-beta-depleted transplantation in children (dated by TCRdb to 2015 to 2016). Library prep was done by PCR. For sequencing, an Illumina HiSeq 2500 was employed. Molecular barcoding was employed in the preparation of TCR libraries, with unique molecular identifiers being used to normalize TCRbeta repertoire quantification. TCRdb's own reprocessing of the public reads used fastp at Q25 and MiXCR and kept productive beta chains. Rows are unified per CDR3 protein, each entry keeping the most common DNA and genes. A total of hundreds of thousands of distinct CDR3 sequences appear in this sample, roughly 18% of them only once. The ten largest clones represent approximately 3% of the sample. The sample here was PBMCs from the stem cell graft donor, taken from the stem cell graft. All receptors come from a human donor who donated a stem cell graft to a child with acute lymphoblastic leukemia.

The rearrangement links TRBV6-1 to TRBJ1-2; D gene ambiguous. Germline CDR1 is MNHNS and CDR2 is SASEGT. V was shortened by 0 bases and J by 6 bases, with 11 bases between the two germline ends. CDR3 length equals 14 residues. The CDR3, as DNA: TGTGCCAGCAGTGAAGCGTCGGGGAGCGATGGCTACACCTTC. Its translation is CASSEASGSDGYTF.

The chain joins TRBV27 to TRBJ2-5; possible D gene TRBD2, 6 bases. The V and J ends lost 1 base and 5 bases respectively, with 11 bases between them. This CDR3 comprises 14 residues. Germline loops: CDR1 MNHEY, CDR2 SMNVEV (reference sequence). CDR3 DNA: TGTGCCAGCAGTTTATTGGAGGGTGCGGAGACCCAGTACTTC. This sequence encodes CASSLLEGAETQYF.

The chain has TRBV7-3 and TRBJ2-1; 9 nucleotides align to TRBD1. The CDR3 length is 14 residues. Germline V gene data show CDR1 as SGHTA and CDR2 as FQGTGA. V shed 0 bases, J shed 12 bases, and the junction held 6 bases outside the gene matches. The CDR3 DNA sequence: TGTGCCAGCAGCTTAACTGGGGGACAGGGTGGGCAGTTCTTC. This encodes CASSLTGGQGGQFF.

This clonotype was observed a handful of times. The chain links TRBV30 to TRBJ2-5, with no clear D. CDR1 is GTSNPN and CDR2 is SVGIG in the germline V gene (reference sequence). The length of the CDR3 is 13 residues. V was trimmed by 2 bases and J by 4 bases, leaving 11 bases between them. CDR3 nucleotides: TGTGCCTGGAGTTGGTCCTCCGCAGAGACCCAGTACTTC. Translation gives CAWSWSSAETQYF.

The V call is TRBV10-3, the J call TRBJ2-7; maybe TRBD1 (6 bases). Germline CDR1 is ENHRY and CDR2 is SYGVKD. The CDR3 extends over 14 amino acids. The V end lost 7 bases, the J end lost 0 bases, and 13 bases lay between the germline ends. The CDR3 DNA reads TGTGCCATCACTGAAGGACAGCCCTCCTACGAGCAGTACTTC. Translated: CAITEGQPSYEQYF.

The CDR3 bases are TGTGCCAGTAACATCCGGGACAGTAGCAATCAGCCCCAGCATTTT. This sequence encodes CASNIRDSSNQPQHF. The J gene is TRBJ1-5, the V gene TRBV19; 7 nucleotides match TRBD1. V lost 7 bases and J lost 0; bases outside the gene matches: 6. CDR3 length: 15 residues. CDR1 is LNHDA and CDR2 is SQIVND in the germline V gene (reference sequence).

V usage is TRBV27 and J usage is TRBJ2-5, with a possible D match to TRBD1 (5 bases). This CDR3 region has 12 residues. Germline CDR1 reads MNHEY; CDR2 reads SMNVEV (reference sequence). The V and J ends lost 6 bases and 6 bases respectively, with 11 bases between them. This chain's CDR3 is CASRGQSQTQYF. The CDR3 nucleotides are TGTGCCAGCAGAGGACAATCTCAGACCCAGTACTTC.

This chain links TRBV7-3 with TRBJ2-3, with 8 bases aligning to TRBD1. CDR1 SGHTA and CDR2 FQGTGA come from the germline V gene. The V and J ends lost 5 bases and 2 bases, in that order; junction bases with no gene match: 9. The CDR3 runs to 16 residues. DNA of the CDR3: TGTGCCAGCAGCCCCTCAGCAGGGGGCCTCACAGATACGCAGTATTTT. Protein: CASSPSAGGLTDTQYF.